The clone carrying this T cell receptor beta chain was recorded a few times. Its target is not known. This sample was taken from a study of blood T cells in healthy people across ages. Whole-study findings and limits: Estimated diversity, derived from one million T cells, was regarded as an underestimate. Long-lived donors had more naive CD4+ cells and higher diversity than aged donors.

Sample-barcoded 5' priming and a J-beta primer mix drove a second PCR of about 6 to 12 cycles. One entry per CDR3 protein, called by TCRdb with MiXCR from the 5' RACE reads. The table lists around 1.5 million distinct CDR3 sequences, approximately 60% of them singletons. CDR3 length: 15 amino acids. With 7 bases clipped from V and 6 bases from J, the junction kept 6 bases outside the gene matches. This receptor was identified in a man between 18 and 35 years old in good health. The chain combines TRBV12-3 or TRBV12-4 with TRBJ2-1; 13 bases are shared with TRBD2. Sequenced input: blood. The CDR3 sequence: CASTVGTSGVNEQFF. CDR3 nucleotides: TGTGCCAGCACCGTAGGGACTAGCGGGGTCAATGAGCAGTTCTTC.